Below are 5 T cell receptor beta chains sequenced from a single sample in a study of shared clonotypes between healthy human individuals. Method: immunoSEQ multiplex PCR; TCRdb's copy keeps in-frame clones and lacks some. The sample contains roughly 640,000 clones, approximately 79% of which appear only once. Sequenced sample: memory CD4+ T cells sorted from blood. Subset here: CD45RA-negative fraction. The receptor source for this set is a woman aged 25 to 39 in good health.

This chain joins TRBV7-6 and TRBJ2-7; TRBD1 is a possible D gene (5 bases). Trimming shortened V by 8 bases and J by 3 bases, and 5 bases separated the two germline ends. The CDR3 spans 10 residues. Germline CDR1 is SGHVS and CDR2 is FNYEAQ. The CDR3 sequence: CASGHYEQYF. In DNA, the CDR3 is TGTGCCAGCGGACACTACGAGCAGTACTTC. The whole variable domain, filled in from reference TRBV7-6 and TRBJ2-7, reads GAGVSQSPRYKVTKRGQDVALRCDPISGHVSLYWYRQALGQGPEFLTYFNYEAQQDKSGLPNDRFSAERPEGSISTLTIQRTEQRDSAMYRCASGHYEQYFGPGTRLTVT.

V usage is TRBV11-2 and J usage is TRBJ2-1, with TRBD2 matching 7 bases. V lost 5 bases, J lost 4 bases, and 8 bases stayed unmatched. The CDR3 consists of 15 residues. Germline V gene lookup returns CDR1 SGHAT and CDR2 FQNNGV. The CDR3 sequence is CASSPPTRGYNEQFF. CDR3 nucleotide sequence: TGTGCCAGCAGCCCTCCCACGCGGGGGTACAATGAGCAGTTCTTC. Supplemented by reference TRBV11-2 and TRBJ2-1, the full variable domain reads EAGVAQSPRYKIIEKRQSVAFWCNPISGHATLYWYQQILGQGPKLLIQFQNNGVVDDSQLPKDRFSAERLKGVDSTLKIQPAKLEDSAVYLCASSPPTRGYNEQFFGPGTRLTVL.

The count of this clone is one. The genes are TRBV28 and TRBJ1-3; tentatively, D is TRBD1 (5 bases). Deletions cut 1 base from V and 0 bases from J, with 10 bases between. The germline CDR1 and CDR2 sequences are MDHEN and SYDVKM. The CDR3 contains 16 residues. The CDR3: CASSLSRAISGNTIYF. The CDR3, as DNA: TGTGCCAGCAGTTTATCCAGGGCCATCTCTGGAAACACCATATATTTT.

The count of this clone is one. V usage is TRBV4-2 and J usage is TRBJ2-5; D is ambiguous. The V end lost 5 bases, the J end lost 5 bases, and 15 bases lay between the germline ends. The V gene's germline CDR1 is LGHNA and CDR2 YNFKEQ. CDR3 length: 14 amino acids. The CDR3 loop reads CASSLPGLGETQYF. The CDR3 coding sequence is TGTGCCAGCAGCTTGCCAGGCCTTGGTGAGACCCAGTACTTC.

The J gene is TRBJ2-7, the V gene TRBV7-2, with D unresolved. CDR1 SGHTA and CDR2 FQGNSA come from the germline V gene. This CDR3 region has 13 residues. Trimming took 2 bases from V and 3 from J, leaving 8 bases between them. The CDR3 bases are TGTGCCAGCAGCTTATATTGGGGCTACGAGCAGTACTTC. Translated, it gives CASSLYWGYEQYF.